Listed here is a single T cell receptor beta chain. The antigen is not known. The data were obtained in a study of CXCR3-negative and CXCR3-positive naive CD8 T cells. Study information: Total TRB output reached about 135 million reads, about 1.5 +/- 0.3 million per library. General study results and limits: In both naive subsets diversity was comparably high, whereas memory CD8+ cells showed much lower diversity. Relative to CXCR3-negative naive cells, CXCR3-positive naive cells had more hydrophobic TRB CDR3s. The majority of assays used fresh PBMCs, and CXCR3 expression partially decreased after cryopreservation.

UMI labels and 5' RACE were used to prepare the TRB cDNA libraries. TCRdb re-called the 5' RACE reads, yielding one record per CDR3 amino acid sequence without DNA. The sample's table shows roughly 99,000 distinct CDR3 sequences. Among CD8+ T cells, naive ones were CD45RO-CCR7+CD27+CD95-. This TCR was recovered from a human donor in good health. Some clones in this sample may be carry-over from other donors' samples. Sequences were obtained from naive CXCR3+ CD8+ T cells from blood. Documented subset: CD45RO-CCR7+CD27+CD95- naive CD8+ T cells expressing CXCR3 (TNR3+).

The CDR3 is CASSTRQGPSVGSNQPQHF. The chain couples TRBV27 to TRBJ1-5. The germline V gene encodes CDR1 MNHEY and CDR2 SMNVEV (reference sequence). The CDR3 runs 19 residues.